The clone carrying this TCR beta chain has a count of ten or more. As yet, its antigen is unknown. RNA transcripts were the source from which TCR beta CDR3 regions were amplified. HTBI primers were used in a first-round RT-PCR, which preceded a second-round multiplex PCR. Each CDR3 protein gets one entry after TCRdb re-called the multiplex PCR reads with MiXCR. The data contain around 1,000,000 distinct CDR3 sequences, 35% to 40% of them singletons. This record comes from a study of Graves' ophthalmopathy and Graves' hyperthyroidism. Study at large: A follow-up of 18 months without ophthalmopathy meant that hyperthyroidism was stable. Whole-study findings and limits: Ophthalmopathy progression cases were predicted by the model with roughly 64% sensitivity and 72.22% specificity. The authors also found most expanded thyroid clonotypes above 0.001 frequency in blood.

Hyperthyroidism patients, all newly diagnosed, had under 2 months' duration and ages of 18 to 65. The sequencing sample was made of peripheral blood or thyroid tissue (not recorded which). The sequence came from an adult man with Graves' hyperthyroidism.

As DNA, the CDR3 is TGTGCCATCGGATCCGGGACAGGGCAAAAAAGGGCCACCGGGGAGCTGTTTTTT. It yields the protein CAIGSGTGQKRATGELFF. This chain uses TRBV10-3 with TRBJ2-2; 9 bases are shared with TRBD1. With 8 bases clipped from V and 4 bases from J, the junction kept 17 bases outside the gene matches. Germline V lookup: CDR1 ENHRY, CDR2 SYGVKD. The CDR3 sequence is 18 residues long.